This is a list of T cell receptor beta chains from one sample in a study of blood T cells in healthy people across ages. TCRdb independently ran MiXCR on the 5' RACE reads; one entry per CDR3 protein. The sample holds approximately 1.5 million distinct CDR3 sequences, roughly 32% seen once. Material: blood. These receptor sequences come from a woman aged 25 to 39 in good health. Each CDR3 is given with its conserved first and last residue. A D gene is named only where the DNA matches it firmly. Expanded clones get a size class; other rows say once, few or many, or leave the size out.

CASSYWGGSYEQYF | TGTGCCAGCAGTTACTGGGGAGGCTCCTACGAGCAGTACTTC | . | . | TRBJ2-7 | TRBV6-5
CASSLLQGEQFF | TGTGCCAGCAGCTTACTACAGGGTGAGCAGTTCTTC | . | . | TRBJ2-1 | TRBV7-9
CASSLARGSGPYNEQFF | TGTGCCAGCAGTTTAGCGAGGGGGAGCGGGCCTTACAATGAGCAGTTCTTC | . | . | TRBJ2-1 | TRBV12-3/TRBV12-4
CASSYSMSTGVNTGELFF | TGTGCCAGCAGTTACTCTATGTCCACAGGGGTTAACACCGGGGAGCTGTTTTTT | TRBD1 | . | TRBJ2-2 | TRBV6-5
CASKQGRNDQETQYF | TGCGCCAGCAAACAGGGGAGGAATGATCAAGAGACCCAGTACTTC | . | . | TRBJ2-5 | TRBV10-1
CASSLPGTEDAGELFF | TGTGCCAGCAGTTTACCCGGAACAGAGGATGCCGGGGAGCTGTTTTTT | . | few | TRBJ2-2 | TRBV12-3/TRBV12-4
CASKWTAGGRNEQFF | TGTGCCAGCAAATGGACAGCGGGAGGGCGCAATGAGCAGTTCTTC | TRBD2 | . | TRBJ2-1 | TRBV27
CASSELTGTNYGYTF | TGTGCCAGCAGTGAATTGACAGGGACTAACTATGGCTACACCTTC | TRBD1 | few | TRBJ1-2 | TRBV25-1
CASSLEGTANEQFF | TGTGCCAGCAGCTTAGAAGGGACAGCTAATGAGCAGTTCTTC | TRBD1 | few | TRBJ2-1 | TRBV7-9
CSAIGLAGGRNEQFF | TGCAGTGCTATAGGACTAGCGGGGGGACGAAATGAGCAGTTCTTC | TRBD2 | . | TRBJ2-1 | TRBV20-1